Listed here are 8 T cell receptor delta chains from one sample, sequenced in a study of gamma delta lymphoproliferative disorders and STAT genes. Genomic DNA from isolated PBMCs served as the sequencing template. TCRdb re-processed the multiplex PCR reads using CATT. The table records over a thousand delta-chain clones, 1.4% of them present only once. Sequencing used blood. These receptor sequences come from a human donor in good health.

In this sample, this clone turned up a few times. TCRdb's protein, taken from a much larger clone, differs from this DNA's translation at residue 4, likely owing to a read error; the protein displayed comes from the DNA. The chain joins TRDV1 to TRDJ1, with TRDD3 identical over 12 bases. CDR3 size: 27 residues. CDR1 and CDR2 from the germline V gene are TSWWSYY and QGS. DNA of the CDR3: TGTGCTCTTGTGGAATGGCTCCGGGCGGGTCCAGGGGCCTGGCCCATACTGGGGGATACCGAGACCGATAAACTCATCTTT. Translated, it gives CALVEWLRAGPGAWPILGDTETDKLIF.

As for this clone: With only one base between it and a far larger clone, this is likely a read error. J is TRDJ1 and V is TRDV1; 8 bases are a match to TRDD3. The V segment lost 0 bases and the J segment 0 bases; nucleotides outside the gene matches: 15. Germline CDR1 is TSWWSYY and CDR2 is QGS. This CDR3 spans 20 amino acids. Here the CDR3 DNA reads TGTGCTCTTGGGGAACTCCCCTTCGGACTACTGGGGGCCTACACCGATAAACTCATCTTT. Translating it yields CALGELPFGLLGAYTDKLIF.

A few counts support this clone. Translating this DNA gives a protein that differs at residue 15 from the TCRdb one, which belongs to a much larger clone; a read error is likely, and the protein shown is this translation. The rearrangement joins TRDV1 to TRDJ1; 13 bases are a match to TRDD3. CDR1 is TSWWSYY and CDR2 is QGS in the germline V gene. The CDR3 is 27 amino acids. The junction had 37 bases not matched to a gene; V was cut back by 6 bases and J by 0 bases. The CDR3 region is CALGPRGVGLPKPEALGDTGYTDKLIF. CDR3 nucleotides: TGTGCTCTTGGCCCCCGAGGGGTCGGCCTTCCTAAGCCCGAGGCACTGGGGGATACGGGGTACACCGATAAACTCATCTTT.

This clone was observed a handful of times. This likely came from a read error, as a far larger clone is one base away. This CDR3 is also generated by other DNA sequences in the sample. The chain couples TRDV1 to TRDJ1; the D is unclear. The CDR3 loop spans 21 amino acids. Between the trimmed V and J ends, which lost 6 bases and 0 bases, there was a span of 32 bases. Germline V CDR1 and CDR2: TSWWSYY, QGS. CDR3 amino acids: CALGPPYTLSGGRRYTDKLIF. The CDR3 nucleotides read TGTGCTCTTGGCCCCCCTTACACGCTTAGTGGAGGTCGGAGGTACACCGATAAACTCATCTTT.

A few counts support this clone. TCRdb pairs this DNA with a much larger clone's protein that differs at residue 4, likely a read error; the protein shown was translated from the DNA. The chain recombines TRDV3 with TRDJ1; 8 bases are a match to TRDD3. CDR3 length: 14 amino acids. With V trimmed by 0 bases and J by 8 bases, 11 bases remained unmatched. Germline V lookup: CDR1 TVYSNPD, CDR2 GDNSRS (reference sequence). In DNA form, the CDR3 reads TGTGCCTTTAGCCGCTGGGGGAGACCGGGAAAACTCATCTTT. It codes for CAFSRWGRPGKLIF.

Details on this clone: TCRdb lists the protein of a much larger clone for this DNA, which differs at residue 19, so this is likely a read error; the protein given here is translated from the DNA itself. The CDR3 here is CALGPKGLHSLGRPYTDKPIF. The CDR3 nucleotides read TGTGCTCTTGGACCCAAAGGCCTACACTCCCTGGGGAGACCGTACACCGATAAACCCATCTTT. V usage is TRDV1 and J usage is TRDJ1, with D possibly matching TRDD3 (6 bases). Germline CDR1 reads TSWWSYY; CDR2 reads QGS. The CDR3 has 21 residues.

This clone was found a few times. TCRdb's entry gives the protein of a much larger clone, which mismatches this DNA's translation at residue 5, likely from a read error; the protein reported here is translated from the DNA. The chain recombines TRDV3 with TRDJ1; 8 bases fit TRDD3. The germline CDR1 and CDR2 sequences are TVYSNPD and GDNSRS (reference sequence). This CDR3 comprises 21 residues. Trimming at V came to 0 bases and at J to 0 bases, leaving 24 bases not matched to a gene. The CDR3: CAFSRPTGWGYREMYTDKLIF. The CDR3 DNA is TGTGCCTTTAGTCGTCCTACTGGCTGGGGATACCGGGAGATGTACACCGATAAACTCATCTTT.

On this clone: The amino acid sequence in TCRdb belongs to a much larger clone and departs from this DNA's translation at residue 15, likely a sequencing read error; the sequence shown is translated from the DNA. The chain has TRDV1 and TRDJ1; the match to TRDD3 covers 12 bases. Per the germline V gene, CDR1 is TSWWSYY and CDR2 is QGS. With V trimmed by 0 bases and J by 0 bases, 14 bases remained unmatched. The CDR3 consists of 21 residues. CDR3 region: CALGELRSYAGGYEYTDKLIF. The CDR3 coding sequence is TGTGCTCTTGGGGAACTTCGTTCCTACGCTGGGGGATACGAGTACACCGATAAACTCATCTTT.